Here is one TCR beta chain with its context. The sample comes from a study of low-dose radiotherapy and immunotherapy resistance in tumors. Described time point: after trial treatment. Treatment of the sample: LDRT plus nivolumab, ipilimumab, low-dose cyclophosphamide and aspirin (RACIN trial). Nivolumab, ipilimumab, aspirin, low-dose cyclophosphamide and low-dose radiotherapy were given to donors. Eligible patients had advanced solid tumors lacking tumor-infiltrating lymphocytes. Alpha- and beta-chain coverage of first-strand cDNA came from TRAV- and TRBV-specific primers. Both a constant-region primer and a V-primer adapter served to amplify TCRs across approximately 19 PCR cycles. mRNA, after isolation, was amplified by in vitro transcription. TCRdb re-called the reads through MiXCR, storing one row per CDR3 protein. The table includes about 84,000 distinct CDR3 sequences, about 17% detected once.

The ends were cut back, 6 bases at V and 2 bases at J, with 14 bases in the middle. From germline, CDR1 is DFQATT and CDR2 SNEGSKA (reference sequence). The CDR3 has 13 residues. This clonotype originated in a male donor with prostate cancer. The V and J genes are TRBV20-1 and TRBJ2-7, with D hard to call. The source material was PBMCs, sampled after low-dose radiotherapy plus immunotherapy. This chain's CDR3 is CSALRSNTYEQYF. Written as DNA, the CDR3 is TGCAGTGCGCTACGTAGTAACACCTACGAGCAGTACTTC.